These 5 T cell receptor beta chains originate from one sample sequenced in a study of shared clonotypes between healthy human individuals (dated by TCRdb to about 2020). Library prep was done by the immunoSEQ multiplex PCR assay. Imported from immuneACCESS, the table was reduced by TCRdb to in-frame sequences with V and J called. These copies leave out some clones; in studies compared against another copy, an unresolved V gene accounts for under half, and the cause of the remainder is not known. The sample contains around 500,000 clones, 81% of them found a single time. 10% to 15% of the sample is in the top ten clones. Sequencing was carried out using PBMCs. These receptors all come from a woman aged 40 to 50 in good health. Some clones in this sample may be carry-over from other donors' samples.

The chain combines TRBV28 with TRBJ2-1; 10 positions agree with TRBD2. CDR1 is MDHEN, CDR2 SYDVKM, per germline. V lost 5 bases, J lost 5 bases, and 6 bases stayed unmatched. The CDR3 length is 15 residues. The CDR3 bases are TGTGCCAGCAGTCGCCCGGGACTAGCGAACAATGAGCAGTTCTTC. Encoded protein: CASSRPGLANNEQFF.

The chain combines TRBV13 with TRBJ2-1, with 7 bases matching TRBD1. J gave up 4 bases and V 5 bases, and 8 bases lay outside the gene matches. This CDR3 is 15 amino acids long. Germline CDR1 PRHDT, CDR2 FYEKMQ (reference sequence). The chain's CDR3 is CASSIRDRPYNEQFF. The CDR3 nucleotides are TGTGCCAGCAGCATCCGGGACAGACCTTACAATGAGCAGTTCTTC.

As concerns this clone: This may be a read error: a much more frequent sequence differs by one nucleotide. This chain connects TRBV7-3 to TRBJ2-1, with 14 nucleotides matching TRBD2. This CDR3 contains 18 residues. Looked up from germline, CDR1 is SGHTA and CDR2 is FQGTGA. The ends lost 5 bases at V and 3 bases at J; junction bases unmatched: 9. In DNA, the CDR3 is TGTGCCAGCAGCATGGCCGGGACTAGCGGGAGACTCTACAATGAGCAGTTCTTC. This translates into CASSMAGTSGRLYNEQFF.

This rearrangement joins TRBV11-3 to TRBJ2-7, with D unclear. This CDR3 region has 13 residues. Trimming removed 0 bases from V and 3 bases from J, with 6 bases in between. Germline assignment: CDR1 SGHNT and CDR2 YENEEA. The CDR3 protein is CASSLDQYYEQYF. In DNA form, the CDR3 reads TGTGCCAGCAGCTTAGATCAATACTACGAGCAGTACTTC.

V and J are TRBV7-6 and TRBJ2-3; D unclear. CDR1 and CDR2 (germline): SGHVS, FNYEAQ. V was cut by 5 bases and J by 6 bases, with 12 bases left in between. The CDR3 loop spans 13 amino acids. The CDR3 loop reads CASSPFPSDTQYF. Here the CDR3 DNA reads TGTGCCAGCAGCCCATTCCCATCCGATACGCAGTATTTT. The variable domain in full, with the rest retrieved from reference TRBV7-6 and TRBJ2-3, is GAGVSQSPRYKVTKRGQDVALRCDPISGHVSLYWYRQALGQGPEFLTYFNYEAQQDKSGLPNDRFSAERPEGSISTLTIQRTEQRDSAMYRCASSPFPSDTQYFGPGTRLTVL.